These T cell receptor beta chains were read from a single sample in a study of memory CD4+ T cells and cytomegalovirus serostatus. The data were produced by immunoSEQ multiplex PCR, yet TCRdb's version contains in-frame clones alone and is incomplete. The profile shows tens of thousands of clones, roughly four fifths of them singletons. Specimen: memory CD4+ T cells from blood. The receptors shown here come from an adult in good health and CMV-seronegative. Both conserved end residues are part of each CDR3. The order of the fields is CDR3 DNA, CDR3 protein, V gene, D gene, clone size, J gene. The D gene is left open where the match is weak. Clone size is stated in some rows and not others, as once, few, many or a class when expanded.

TGCAGCGTTGAAGATCTTGCCCGCTATGGCTACACCTTC | CSVEDLARYGYTF | TRBV29-1 | - | - | TRBJ1-2
TGTGCCAGCAGTTACGCGACAGGGGGATATGGCTACACCTTC | CASSYATGGYGYTF | TRBV2 | TRBD1 | - | TRBJ1-2
TGTGCCAGCAGCTTGGTGGCCAGGGGAACCTACGAGCAGTACTTC | CASSLVARGTYEQYF | TRBV5-4 | - | - | TRBJ2-7
TGTGCCAGCCCCTTGTTAGAACAGGGCAATCAGCCCCAGCATTTT | CASPLLEQGNQPQHF | TRBV28 | - | - | TRBJ1-5
TGTGCCAGCAGTGGGACTAGCGGCTACAATGAGCAGTTCTTC | CASSGTSGYNEQFF | TRBV25-1 | TRBD2 | - | TRBJ2-1
TGTGCCAGCTCAACAAGACAGATCTCTGGGGCCAACGTCCTGACTTTC | CASSTRQISGANVLTF | TRBV18 | - | - | TRBJ2-6
TGTGCCAGCACCAAAAGGATGGGGGCCGAGGAGCTGTTTTTT | CASTKRMGAEELFF | TRBV6-1 | - | - | TRBJ2-2
TGTGCCAGTAGGTCGGGACACCTGAACACTGAAGCTTTCTTT | CASRSGHLNTEAFF | TRBV19 | - | - | TRBJ1-1
TGTGCCAGCAGCGTAGCTGGGCAGCGGGAGACCCAGTACTTC | CASSVAGQRETQYF | TRBV9 | - | - | TRBJ2-5
TGTGCCAGCAGTTACTCGAGAGGGACTAACCCCGGGGAGCTGTTTTTT | CASSYSRGTNPGELFF | TRBV6-5 | TRBD2 | - | TRBJ2-2
TGTGCCAGCAACTCAGGTAGAACGGGGGTAGTCACTGAAGCTTTCTTT | CASNSGRTGVVTEAFF | TRBV7-2 | - | - | TRBJ1-1
TGTGCTAGCGGCCCGACTAGCGGGGGGGCCAACACCGGGGAGCTGTTTTTT | CASGPTSGGANTGELFF | TRBV7-7 | TRBD2 | - | TRBJ2-2
TGTGCCATCACCGGGACTACAGCCTACGAGCAGTACTTC | CAITGTTAYEQYF | TRBV28 | TRBD2 | - | TRBJ2-7
TGTGCCAGCAGTGATACACACCTGAACACTGAAGCTTTCTTT | CASSDTHLNTEAFF | TRBV6-5 | - | - | TRBJ1-1
TGTGCTTCGACTGGACTTACCCGTTGGAACACCGGGGAGCTGTTTTTT | CASTGLTRWNTGELFF | TRBV11-3 | - | - | TRBJ2-2
TGTGCCAGCAGCTTAGCGGGCACAGATACGCAGTATTTT | CASSLAGTDTQYF | TRBV11-3 | - | - | TRBJ2-3
TGTGCCAGCAGCTTAGATCGGCCAGGACAAAATACGAAGGCTTTCTTT | CASSLDRPGQNTKAFF | TRBV7-2 | - | - | TRBJ1-1
TGTGCCAGCAGTTATCGAGGACAGGGAAGCAATCAGCCCCAGCATTTT | CASSYRGQGSNQPQHF | TRBV6-6 | TRBD1 | - | TRBJ1-5
TGTGCCATCCGGGGGACACCGTCCTCTGGAAACACCATATATTTT | CAIRGTPSSGNTIYF | TRBV10-3 | - | - | TRBJ1-3
TGTGCCACCAGCAGAGATTCGAGGGGGGGGATCCCTGGCACAGATACGCAGTATTTT | CATSRDSRGGIPGTDTQYF | TRBV15 | - | - | TRBJ2-3
TGCGCCAGCAGCCGCCAGACAGGGTATTCATACACTGAAGCTTTCTTT | CASSRQTGYSYTEAFF | TRBV4-1 | TRBD1 | once | TRBJ1-1
TGTGCCGAGTCTAGAGGGGGGGCCACAGATACGCAGTATTTT | CAESRGGATDTQYF | TRBV5-4 | - | few | TRBJ2-3
TGTGCCAGTAGTGCTCTAGCGGGAGAGCTCTACGAGCAGTACTTC | CASSALAGELYEQYF | TRBV19 | TRBD2 | few | TRBJ2-7
TGCAGCGTAAGGACTAGCGGTAGCACAGATACGCAGTATTTT | CSVRTSGSTDTQYF | TRBV29-1 | TRBD2 | few | TRBJ2-3
TGTGCCAGCAGTGAAGTGAGGGTTGATGGCTACACCTTC | CASSEVRVDGYTF | TRBV6-1 | - | few | TRBJ1-2
TGTGCCACCTGCCGGACAGCCGTCTCTGGAAACACCATATATTTT | CATCRTAVSGNTIYF | TRBV19 | - | - | TRBJ1-3